This note documents a single T cell receptor (beta chain) sequence. No antigen is known for it. This entry belongs to a study of cytomegalovirus exposure and HLA in healthy donors. Study-wide results and caveats: Published work reported that the classifier diagnosed cytomegalovirus status with high specificity and sensitivity.

Use of 60 Vbeta and 13 Jbeta primers characterized the PCR. The data were produced by immunoSEQ multiplex PCR, yet TCRdb's version contains in-frame clones alone and is incomplete. Of around 130,000 clones listed, approximately 80% are singletons. Germline V gene sequence: CDR1 DFQATT, CDR2 SNEGSKA (reference sequence). The CDR3 consists of 11 residues. The V gene lost 2 bases and the J gene lost 7 bases, with 3 bases spanning the gap. This chain joins TRBV20-1 and TRBJ1-6, with D unclear. The specimen sequenced was PBMCs. This TCR derives from a man between 40 and 49 years old in good health and CMV-seronegative. The CDR3 coding sequence is TGCAGTGCTAGACCGAATTCACCCCTCCACTTT. It yields the protein CSARPNSPLHF.